This T cell receptor beta chain was found in a study of Graves' ophthalmopathy and Graves' hyperthyroidism. Presentation of ophthalmopathy in the donors involved moderate-to-severe activity, CAS ≥3, NOSPECS ≥4 and a duration under 3 months. Researchers turned away patients with other autoimmune diseases, uncontrolled infections, pregnancy or lactation. Establishment of the diagnosis relied upon clinical symptoms, serum thyroxine, TRAb, thyroid ultrasound and orbital computed tomography. The PBMCs used were ones drawn from around 10 ml of fresh peripheral blood. This CDR3 contains 15 residues. Trimming shortened V by 5 bases and J by 4 bases, and 17 bases separated the two germline ends. Germline V lookup: CDR1 SEHNR, CDR2 FQNEAQ (reference sequence). This clonotype came up many times. The authors amplified TCR beta CDR3 regions, and they did so from RNA transcripts for repertoire sequencing. The library came from an HTBI-primed first-round RT-PCR and a second-round multiplex PCR. TCRdb re-called the multiplex PCR reads with MiXCR, one entry per CDR3 protein. The sample consists of about 740,000 distinct CDR3 sequences, about 44% of them appearing once.

This clonotype was obtained from an adult man with Graves' ophthalmopathy. The source material was peripheral blood. The rearrangement links TRBV7-9 to TRBJ1-2, with D tentatively TRBD1 (6 bases). As DNA, the CDR3 is TGTGCCAGCAGCCCCAAACAGGACAGCTTCTATGGCTACACCTTC. Protein sequence: CASSPKQDSFYGYTF.